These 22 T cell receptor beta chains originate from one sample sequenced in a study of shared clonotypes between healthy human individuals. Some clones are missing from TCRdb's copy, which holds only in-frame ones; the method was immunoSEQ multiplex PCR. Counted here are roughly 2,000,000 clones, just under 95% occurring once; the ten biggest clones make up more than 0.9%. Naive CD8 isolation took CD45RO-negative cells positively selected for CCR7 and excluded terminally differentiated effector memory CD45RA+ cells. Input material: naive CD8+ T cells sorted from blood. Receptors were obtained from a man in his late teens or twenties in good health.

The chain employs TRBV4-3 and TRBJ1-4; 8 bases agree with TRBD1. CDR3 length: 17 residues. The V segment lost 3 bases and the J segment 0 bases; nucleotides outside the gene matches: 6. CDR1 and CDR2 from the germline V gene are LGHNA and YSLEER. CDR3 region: CASSHTGQGATNEKLFF. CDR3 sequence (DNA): TGCGCCAGCAGCCACACCGGACAGGGTGCAACTAATGAAAAACTGTTTTTT.

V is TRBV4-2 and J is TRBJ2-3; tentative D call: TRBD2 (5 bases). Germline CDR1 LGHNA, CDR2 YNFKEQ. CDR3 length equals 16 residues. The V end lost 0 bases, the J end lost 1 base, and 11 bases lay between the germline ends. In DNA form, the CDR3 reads TGTGCCAGCAGCCAAGACGGTGAAGCGGGCACAGATACGCAGTATTTT. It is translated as CASSQDGEAGTDTQYF.

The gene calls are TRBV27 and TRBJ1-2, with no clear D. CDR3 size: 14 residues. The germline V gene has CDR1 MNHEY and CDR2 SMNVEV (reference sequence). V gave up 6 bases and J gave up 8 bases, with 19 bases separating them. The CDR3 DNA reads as TGTGCCAGCAGCCCCACGGGAGGGTTGTGGGGCTACACCTTC. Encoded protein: CASSPTGGLWGYTF.

CDR3 sequence: CASSSGQALNTEAFF. CDR3 DNA sequence: TGTGCCAGCAGTTCCGGACAGGCGCTGAACACTGAAGCTTTCTTT. The chain has TRBV2 and TRBJ1-1; 7 bases are a match to TRBD1. CDR3 length: 15 amino acids. Trimming removed 5 bases from V and 0 bases from J; junction bases left unmatched: 6. CDR1 SNHLY and CDR2 FYNNEI come from the germline V gene.

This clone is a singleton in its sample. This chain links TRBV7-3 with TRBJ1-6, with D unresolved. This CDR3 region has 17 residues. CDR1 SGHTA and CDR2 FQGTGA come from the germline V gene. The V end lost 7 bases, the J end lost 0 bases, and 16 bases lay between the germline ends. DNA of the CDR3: TGTGCCAGCAACAAACAGACTGGGAGCTCCTATAATTCACCCCTCCACTTT. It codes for CASNKQTGSSYNSPLHF.

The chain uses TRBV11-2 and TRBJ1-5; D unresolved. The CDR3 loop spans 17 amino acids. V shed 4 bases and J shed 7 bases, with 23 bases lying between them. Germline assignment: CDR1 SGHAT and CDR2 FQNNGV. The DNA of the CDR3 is TGTGCCAGCAGCTCAACTAGCGACACATTTTGGCCGCAGCCCCAGCATTTT. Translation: CASSSTSDTFWPQPQHF.

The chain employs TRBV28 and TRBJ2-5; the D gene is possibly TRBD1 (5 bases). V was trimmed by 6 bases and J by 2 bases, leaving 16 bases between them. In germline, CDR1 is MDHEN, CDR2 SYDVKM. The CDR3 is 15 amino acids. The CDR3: CASSLFTGSQETQYF. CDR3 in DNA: TGTGCCAGCAGCCTTTTCACAGGCTCTCAAGAGACCCAGTACTTC. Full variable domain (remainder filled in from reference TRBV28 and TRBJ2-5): DVKVTQSSRYLVKRTGEKVFLECVQDMDHENMFWYRQDPGLGLRLIYFSYDVKMKEKGDIPEGYSVSREKKERFSLILESASTNQTSMYLCASSLFTGSQETQYFGPGTRLLVL.

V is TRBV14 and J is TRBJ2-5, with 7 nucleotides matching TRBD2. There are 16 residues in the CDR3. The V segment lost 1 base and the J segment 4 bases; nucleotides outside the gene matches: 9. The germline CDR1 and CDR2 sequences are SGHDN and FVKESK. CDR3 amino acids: CASSQGLGEGPETQYF. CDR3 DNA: TGTGCCAGCAGCCAAGGACTCGGGGAGGGGCCAGAGACCCAGTACTTC.

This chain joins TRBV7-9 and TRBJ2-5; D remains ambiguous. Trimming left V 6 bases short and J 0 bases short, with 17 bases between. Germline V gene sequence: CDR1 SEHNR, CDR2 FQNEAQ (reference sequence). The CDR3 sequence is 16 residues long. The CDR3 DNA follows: TGTGCCAGCAGTTCTTGGGTGGGCGGTTACCAAGAGACCCAGTACTTC. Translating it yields CASSSWVGGYQETQYF.

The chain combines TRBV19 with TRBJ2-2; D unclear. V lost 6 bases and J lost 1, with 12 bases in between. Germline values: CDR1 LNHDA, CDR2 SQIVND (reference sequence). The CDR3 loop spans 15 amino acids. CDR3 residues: CASRGLTQNTGELFF. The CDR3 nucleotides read TGTGCCAGTAGAGGCCTCACCCAGAACACCGGGGAGCTGTTTTTT. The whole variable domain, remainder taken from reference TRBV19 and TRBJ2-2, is DGGITQSPKYLFRKEGQNVTLSCEQNLNHDAMYWYRQDPGQGLRLIYYSQIVNDFQKGDIAEGYSVSREKKESFPLTVTSAQKNPTAFYLCASRGLTQNTGELFFGEGSRLTVL.

The CDR3 DNA reads as TGTGCCAGCAGCTTAGGAGAAGAAACCTACGAGCAGTACTTC. Amino acid sequence: CASSLGEETYEQYF. This chain links TRBV7-9 with TRBJ2-7; D not resolved. CDR1 is SEHNR and CDR2 is FQNEAQ in the germline V gene (reference sequence). The V and J ends lost 1 base and 2 bases respectively, with 9 bases between them. CDR3 length: 14 amino acids.

Here the CDR3 reads CASSTGQGSITEAFF. CDR3 in DNA: TGTGCCAGCAGCACAGGACAGGGTTCGATCACTGAAGCTTTCTTT. This sequence joins TRBV13 and TRBJ1-1; TRBD1 agrees at 8 bases. The CDR3 has 15 amino acids. Germline values: CDR1 PRHDT, CDR2 FYEKMQ (reference sequence). The V and J ends lost 5 bases and 4 bases, in that order; junction bases with no gene match: 9.

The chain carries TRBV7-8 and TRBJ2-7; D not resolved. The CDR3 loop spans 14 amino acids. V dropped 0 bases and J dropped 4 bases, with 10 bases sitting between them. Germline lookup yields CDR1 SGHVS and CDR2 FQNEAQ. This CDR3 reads CASSLAEVVYEQYF. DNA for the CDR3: TGTGCCAGCAGCTTAGCAGAGGTGGTATACGAGCAGTACTTC.

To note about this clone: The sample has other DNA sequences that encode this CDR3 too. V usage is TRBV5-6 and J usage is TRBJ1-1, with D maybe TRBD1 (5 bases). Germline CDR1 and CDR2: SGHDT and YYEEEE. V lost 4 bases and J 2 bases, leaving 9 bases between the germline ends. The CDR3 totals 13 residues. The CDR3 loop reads CASSAGVNTEAFF. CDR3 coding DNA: TGTGCCAGCAGCGCGGGGGTTAACACTGAAGCTTTCTTT.

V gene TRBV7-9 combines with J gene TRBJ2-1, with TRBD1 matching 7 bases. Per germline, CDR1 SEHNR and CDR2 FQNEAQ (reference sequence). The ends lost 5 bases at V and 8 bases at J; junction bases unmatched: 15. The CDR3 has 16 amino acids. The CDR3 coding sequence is TGTGCCAGCAGCCCCGACAGGGACCAAGGCAGGGATGAGCAGTTCTTC. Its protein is CASSPDRDQGRDEQFF.

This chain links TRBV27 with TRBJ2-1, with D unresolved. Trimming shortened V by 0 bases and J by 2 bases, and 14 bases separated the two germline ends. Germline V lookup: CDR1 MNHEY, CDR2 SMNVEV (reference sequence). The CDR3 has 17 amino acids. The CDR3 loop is CASSLSVGITTYNEQFF. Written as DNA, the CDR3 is TGTGCCAGCAGTTTATCGGTGGGGATTACAACCTACAATGAGCAGTTCTTC.

CDR3: CASSGLGTNTEAFF. The DNA of the CDR3 is TGTGCCAGCAGTGGTCTCGGGACGAACACTGAAGCTTTCTTT. The genes are TRBV6-5 and TRBJ1-1; D perhaps matches TRBD1 (5 bases). CDR1 is MNHEY and CDR2 is SVGAGI in the germline V gene. The germline V and J ends were trimmed by 5 bases and 1 base, with 11 bases remaining between them. The CDR3 is made up of 14 amino acids.

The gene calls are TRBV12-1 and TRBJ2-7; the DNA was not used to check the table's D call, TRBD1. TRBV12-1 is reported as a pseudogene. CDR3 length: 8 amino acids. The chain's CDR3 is CASPEQYF. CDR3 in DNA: TGTGCCAGCCCAGAGCAGTACTTC.

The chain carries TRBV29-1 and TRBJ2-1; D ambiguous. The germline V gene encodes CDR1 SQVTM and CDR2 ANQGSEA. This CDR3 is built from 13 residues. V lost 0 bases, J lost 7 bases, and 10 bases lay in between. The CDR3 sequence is CSVEDEAGNEQFF. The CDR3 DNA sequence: TGCAGCGTTGAAGATGAAGCAGGTAATGAGCAGTTCTTC.

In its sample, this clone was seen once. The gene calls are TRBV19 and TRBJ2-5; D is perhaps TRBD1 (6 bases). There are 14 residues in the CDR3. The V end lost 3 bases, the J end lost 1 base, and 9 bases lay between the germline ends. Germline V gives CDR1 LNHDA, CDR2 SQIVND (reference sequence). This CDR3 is CASSIGTRQETQYF. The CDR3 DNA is TGTGCCAGTAGTATCGGGACACGCCAAGAGACCCAGTACTTC.

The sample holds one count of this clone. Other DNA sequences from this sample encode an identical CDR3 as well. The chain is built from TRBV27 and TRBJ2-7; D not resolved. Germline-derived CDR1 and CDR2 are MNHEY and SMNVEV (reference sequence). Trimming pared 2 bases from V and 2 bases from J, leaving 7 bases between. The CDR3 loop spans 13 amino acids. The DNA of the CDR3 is TGTGCCAGCAGTTTAAAAGGGCCCTACGAGCAGTACTTC. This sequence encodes CASSLKGPYEQYF.

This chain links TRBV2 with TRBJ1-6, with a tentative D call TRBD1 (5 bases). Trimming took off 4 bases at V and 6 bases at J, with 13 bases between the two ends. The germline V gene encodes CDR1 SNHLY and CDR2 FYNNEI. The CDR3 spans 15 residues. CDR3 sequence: CASSAWQGVNSPLHF. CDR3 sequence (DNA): TGTGCCAGCAGTGCGTGGCAGGGAGTTAATTCACCCCTCCACTTT.